In this sample, the clone carrying this T cell receptor beta chain turned up once. The CDR3 is 16 residues long. Trimming took 0 bases from V and 1 from J; bases not matched to a gene: 4. Germline V gene sequence: CDR1 SGDLS, CDR2 YYNGEE. This specimen belongs to a study of immune cell composition in non-small cell lung cancer. The repertoire was sequenced with immunoSEQ multiplex PCR; TCRdb's copy has only in-frame clones and lacks some. The sample lists 3,000 to 4,000 clones, roughly 80% occurring once. The chain has TRBV9 and TRBJ1-1, with 9 positions matching TRBD1. Sequenced sample: lung tumor tissue. The TCR was taken from a human donor with non-small cell lung cancer. CDR3 DNA: TGTGCCAGCAGCGTAGGGGGGACAGGGAGGAACACTGAAGCTTTCTTT. It specifies CASSVGGTGRNTEAFF.